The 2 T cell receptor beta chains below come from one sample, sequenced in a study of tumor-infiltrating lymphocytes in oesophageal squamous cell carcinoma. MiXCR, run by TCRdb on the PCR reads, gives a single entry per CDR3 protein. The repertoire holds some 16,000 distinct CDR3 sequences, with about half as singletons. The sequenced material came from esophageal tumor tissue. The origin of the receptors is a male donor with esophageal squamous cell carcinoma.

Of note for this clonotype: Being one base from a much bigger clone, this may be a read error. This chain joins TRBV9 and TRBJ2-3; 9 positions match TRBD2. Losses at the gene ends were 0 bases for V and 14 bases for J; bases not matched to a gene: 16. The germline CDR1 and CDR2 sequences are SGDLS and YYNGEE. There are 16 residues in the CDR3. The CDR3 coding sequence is TGTGCCAGCAGCGTAGTTGGTAGCGGGGGCACCGGGGAGCTGTATTTT. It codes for CASSVVGSGGTGELYF.

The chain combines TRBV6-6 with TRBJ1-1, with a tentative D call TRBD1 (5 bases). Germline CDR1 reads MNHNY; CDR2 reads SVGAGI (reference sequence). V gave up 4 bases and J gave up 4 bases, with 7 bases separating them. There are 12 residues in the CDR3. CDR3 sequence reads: CASSWGTTEAFF. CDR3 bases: TGTGCCAGCAGTTGGGGGACCACTGAAGCTTTCTTT.